This T cell receptor beta chain emerged from a study of T cells in localized non-small cell lung cancer. General study points: Analysis by sequencing included only one tumor region, so heterogeneity remains possible. Out of the top 100 tumor clones, a median approximately 61 were seen in adjacent lung.

To note about this clone: The antigen is undetermined.

Assay used: immunoSEQ multiplex PCR; TCRdb lists only in-frame clones, some missing. The sample gives some 28,000 clones, 87% of which show up once; approximately 7.5% is in the top ten. The V gene's germline CDR1 is MGHDK and CDR2 SYGVNS. This CDR3 comprises 14 residues. V lost 9 bases, J lost 8 bases, and 20 bases lay in between. This clonotype was sampled from a male donor aged 60 or older with stage I lung adenocarcinoma. This rearrangement joins TRBV25-1 to TRBJ2-1; possibly TRBD1 for D (6 bases). This specimen was peripheral blood, taken before any cancer treatment. The CDR3 nucleotides are TGTGCCAGTACCGCAGGGGCTGATGGGGATGAGCAGTTCTTC. It is translated as CASTAGADGDEQFF.